The 32 T cell receptor beta chains listed next were all sequenced from one sample in a study of shared clonotypes between healthy human individuals. TCRdb's copy holds only in-frame clones and misses some; the assay was immunoSEQ multiplex PCR. Among 2 million to 2.5 million clones listed, 95% were seen once. The sample was naive CD4+ T cells sorted from blood. As to subset: CD45RA+ positively selected. These TCRs come from a man aged 18-30 years in good health.

The chain couples TRBV7-2 to TRBJ1-1, with D tentatively TRBD1 (5 bases). The CDR3 loop spans 13 amino acids. The germline CDR1 and CDR2 sequences are SGHTA and FQGNSA. Trimming left V 3 bases short and J 3 bases short, with 8 bases between. CDR3 sequence reads: CASSLGTDTEAFF. CDR3 coding DNA: TGTGCCAGCAGCTTGGGGACGGACACTGAAGCTTTCTTT.

V gene TRBV2 combines with J gene TRBJ2-1, with 9 bases that match TRBD2. After removal of 6 bases from V and 2 bases from J, the junction contained 8 bases not matched to a gene. CDR1 and CDR2 from the germline V gene are SNHLY and FYNNEI. This CDR3 contains 16 residues. The DNA for the CDR3 is TGTGCCAGCAGCGAACGTAGCGGGAGAACCTACAATGAGCAGTTCTTC. Translating it yields CASSERSGRTYNEQFF.

V gene TRBV5-6 combines with J gene TRBJ1-1, with a possible D match to TRBD1 (5 bases). V was trimmed by 3 bases and J by 1 base, leaving 13 bases between them. This CDR3 region has 15 residues. CDR1 and CDR2 from the germline V gene are SGHDT and YYEEEE. The CDR3 here is CASSSNGHWNTEAFF. DNA of the CDR3: TGTGCCAGCAGCTCAAACGGACATTGGAACACTGAAGCTTTCTTT. The variable domain in full, completed from reference TRBV5-6 and TRBJ1-1, reads DAGVTQSPTHLIKTRGQQVTLRCSPKSGHDTVSWYQQALGQGPQFIFQYYEEEERQRGNFPDRFSGHQFPNYSSELNVNALLLGDSALYLCASSSNGHWNTEAFFGQGTRLTVV.

The chain is built from TRBV7-2 and TRBJ2-1; TRBD2 aligns across 10 bases. Unmatched junction bases numbered 16, after V lost 1 base and J lost 7 bases. Germline V lookup: CDR1 SGHTA, CDR2 FQGNSA. CDR3 length equals 19 residues. The CDR3 nucleotides read TGTGCCAGCAGCTTAGTAGCCCTACGGACTAGCGGAACGTCGAATGAGCAGTTCTTC. Protein: CASSLVALRTSGTSNEQFF.

This chain connects TRBV7-6 to TRBJ2-7; D is unresolved. V lost 1 base and J lost 0, with 16 bases in between. Germline CDR1 and CDR2: SGHVS and FNYEAQ. The CDR3 length is 17 residues. The CDR3 is CASSLGAGPAGSYEQYF. For the CDR3, the DNA is TGTGCCAGCAGCTTAGGGGCCGGACCCGCCGGCTCCTACGAGCAGTACTTC.

The chain has TRBV11-2 and TRBJ1-1; D is undetermined. Trimming left V 5 bases short and J 0 bases short, with 16 bases between. This CDR3 is built from 16 residues. The germline gives CDR1 SGHAT, CDR2 FQNNGV. The CDR3, as DNA: TGTGCCAGCAGCGCGTCCCTTACTCGTATGAACACTGAAGCTTTCTTT. This encodes CASSASLTRMNTEAFF.

The CDR3: CSVSRPGEAFF. DNA for the CDR3: TGCAGTGTGTCCCGGCCGGGTGAAGCTTTCTTT. The chain employs TRBV20-1 and TRBJ1-1; D not certain. CDR3 length equals 11 residues. Germline V gene lookup returns CDR1 DFQATT and CDR2 SNEGSKA (reference sequence). The V and J ends lost 7 bases and 7 bases respectively, with 13 bases between them.

The CDR3 loop reads CSVGGTGRDTQYF. The CDR3 region has the DNA TGCAGCGTGGGAGGGACAGGGAGGGATACGCAGTATTTT. This chain connects TRBV29-1 to TRBJ2-3; TRBD1 agrees at 9 bases. Germline V gene sequence: CDR1 SQVTM, CDR2 ANQGSEA. The CDR3 is 13 amino acids. V lost 6 bases and J lost 6; bases outside the gene matches: 7.

This chain connects TRBV30 to TRBJ2-2; no firm D call. Germline V lookup: CDR1 GTSNPN, CDR2 SVGIG (reference sequence). Trimming took 2 bases from V and 6 from J, leaving 10 bases between them. This CDR3 spans 13 amino acids. The CDR3 region is CAWSQQGSGELFF. The CDR3 DNA is TGTGCCTGGAGTCAGCAAGGATCCGGGGAGCTGTTTTTT.

This clone was detected only once. The chain uses TRBV18 and TRBJ2-1; possibly TRBD1 for D (6 bases). This CDR3 is built from 13 residues. V was shortened by 0 bases and J by 9 bases, with 9 bases between the two germline ends. Germline V gives CDR1 KGHSH, CDR2 LQKENI. This CDR3 reads CASSPPSGVEQFF. For the CDR3, the DNA is TGTGCCAGCTCACCACCCTCAGGGGTTGAGCAGTTCTTC. Combining the CDR3 with reference TRBV18 and TRBJ2-1 gives the whole variable domain NAGVMQNPRHLVRRRGQEARLRCSPMKGHSHVYWYRQLPEEGLKFMVYLQKENIIDESGMPKERFSAEFPKEGPSILRIQQVVRGDSAAYFCASSPPSGVEQFFGPGTRLTVL.

V usage is TRBV4-1 and J usage is TRBJ1-2, with 7 nucleotides matching TRBD1. The CDR3 loop spans 15 amino acids. Germline-derived CDR1 and CDR2 are MGHRA and YSYEKL. Trimming took 2 bases from V and 0 from J; bases not matched to a gene: 3. The CDR3 coding sequence is TGCGCCAGCAGCCAAAGGGACAGCTCTAACTATGGCTACACCTTC. It encodes CASSQRDSSNYGYTF.

The V gene is TRBV16, the J gene TRBJ1-3; the D is unclear. The V gene lost 0 bases and the J gene lost 7 bases, with 10 bases spanning the gap. The V gene's germline CDR1 is KGHSY and CDR2 FQNENV. CDR3 length: 14 residues. Here the CDR3 reads CASSQSGYSNTIYF. CDR3 bases: TGTGCCAGCAGCCAATCCGGCTACTCGAACACCATATATTTT. The variable domain in full, completed from reference TRBV16 and TRBJ1-3, reads GEEVAQTPKHLVRGEGQKAKLYCAPIKGHSYVFWYQQVLKNEFKFLISFQNENVFDETGMPKERFSAKCLPNSPCSLEIQATKLEDSAVYFCASSQSGYSNTIYFGEGSWLTVV.

V usage is TRBV18 and J usage is TRBJ2-7; 9 bases match TRBD2. This CDR3 contains 16 residues. V gave up 1 base and J gave up 3 bases; unmatched junction bases: 7. From germline, CDR1 is KGHSH and CDR2 LQKENI. The DNA of the CDR3 is TGTGCCAGCTCACCACTCGGTAGCGGGAGCCTCTACGAGCAGTACTTC. It yields the protein CASSPLGSGSLYEQYF.

The V call is TRBV30, the J call TRBJ2-7, with D unresolved. The germline V gene encodes CDR1 GTSNPN and CDR2 SVGIG (reference sequence). The length of the CDR3 is 11 residues. The V gene lost 8 bases and the J gene lost 1 base, with 9 bases spanning the gap. CDR3 amino acids: CAGKGSYEQYF. As DNA, the CDR3 is TGTGCCGGGAAGGGATCCTACGAGCAGTACTTC.

This chain joins TRBV2 and TRBJ2-7, with TRBD1 as a possible D gene (6 bases). The CDR3 covers 13 residues. V was cut by 7 bases and J by 5 bases, with 15 bases left in between. Germline V CDR1 and CDR2: SNHLY, FYNNEI. CDR3 sequence reads: CASINRANHEQYF. CDR3 in DNA: TGTGCCAGCATAAACAGGGCCAACCACGAGCAGTACTTC.

The chain uses TRBV30 and TRBJ1-5; D is unresolved. Trimming removed 4 bases at V and 5 bases at J, with 12 bases between. This CDR3 spans 13 amino acids. Germline V lookup: CDR1 GTSNPN, CDR2 SVGIG (reference sequence). CDR3 sequence reads: CAWTTSRDQPQHF. CDR3 nucleotides: TGTGCCTGGACAACTAGTCGGGATCAGCCCCAGCATTTT.

The chain carries TRBV6-6 and TRBJ2-3; a possible D gene is TRBD1 (6 bases). The V and J ends lost 5 bases and 3 bases respectively, with 18 bases between them. The CDR3 is made up of 16 amino acids. CDR1 and CDR2 (germline): MNHNY, SVGAGI (reference sequence). The CDR3 is CASSPYRVIWTDTQYF. The CDR3 DNA sequence: TGTGCCAGCAGTCCCTACAGGGTTATTTGGACAGATACGCAGTATTTT.

V usage is TRBV7-2 and J usage is TRBJ1-1; D is perhaps TRBD1 (6 bases). V lost 2 bases and J lost 1, with 11 bases in between. The CDR3 sequence is 15 residues long. Per the germline V gene, CDR1 is SGHTA and CDR2 is FQGNSA. CDR3 sequence reads: CASSLQGRGNTEAFF. The DNA for the CDR3 is TGTGCCAGCAGCTTACAGGGGAGAGGGAACACTGAAGCTTTCTTT.

This clone has only one observation. The chain couples TRBV28 to TRBJ1-1, with 9 bases that match TRBD1. Germline loops: CDR1 MDHEN, CDR2 SYDVKM. This CDR3 is 15 amino acids long. The trim removed 1 base at V and 11 bases at J, leaving 11 bases unmatched. CDR3: CASSLFWGQGVEAFF. DNA for the CDR3: TGTGCCAGCAGTTTATTTTGGGGACAGGGTGTTGAGGCTTTCTTT. The full variable domain, completed using reference TRBV28 and TRBJ1-1, is DVKVTQSSRYLVKRTGEKVFLECVQDMDHENMFWYRQDPGLGLRLIYFSYDVKMKEKGDIPEGYSVSREKKERFSLILESASTNQTSMYLCASSLFWGQGVEAFFGQGTRLTVV.

The chain carries TRBV2 and TRBJ2-3; D is undetermined. From germline, CDR1 is SNHLY and CDR2 FYNNEI. This CDR3 has 14 amino acids. The V and J ends lost 7 bases and 2 bases respectively, with 13 bases between them. The CDR3, as DNA: TGTGCCAGCAACCCCCAGCGCCACACAGATACGCAGTATTTT. Its protein is CASNPQRHTDTQYF.

DNA for the CDR3: TGTGCCAGCAGTTCATTCACGAACACTGAAGCTTTCTTT. Translation: CASSSFTNTEAFF. The rearrangement uses TRBV28 and TRBJ1-1; D is unclear. The V gene lost 4 bases and the J gene lost 1 base, with 7 bases spanning the gap. The germline gives CDR1 MDHEN, CDR2 SYDVKM. This CDR3 has 13 residues.

The chain combines TRBV11-2 with TRBJ2-1; D ambiguous. The CDR3 totals 11 residues. Germline V gives CDR1 SGHAT, CDR2 FQNNGV. V was clipped by 7 bases and J by 8 bases, with 9 bases between them. The CDR3 region is CASTQKDEQFF. Here the CDR3 DNA reads TGTGCCAGCACCCAGAAGGATGAGCAGTTCTTC.

The genes are TRBV7-9 and TRBJ1-4, with no clear D. V was shortened by 10 bases and J by 5 bases, with 14 bases between the two germline ends. CDR3 size: 13 residues. Germline CDR1 SEHNR, CDR2 FQNEAQ (reference sequence). CDR3 protein: CATGDGMNEKLFF. The CDR3 DNA reads TGTGCCACCGGAGACGGGATGAATGAAAAACTGTTTTTT. Combining the CDR3 with reference TRBV7-9 and TRBJ1-4 gives the whole variable domain DTGVSQNPRHKITKRGQNVTFRCDPISEHNRLYWYRQTLGQGPEFLTYFQNEAQLEKSRLLSDRFSAERPKGSFSTLEIQRTEQGDSAMYLCATGDGMNEKLFFGSGTQLSVL.

This rearrangement joins TRBV5-1 to TRBJ2-1, with 8 bases identical to TRBD2. J lost 10 bases, V lost 0 bases, and 9 bases had no gene match. The germline CDR1 and CDR2 sequences are SGHRS and YFSETQ. The CDR3 extends over 15 amino acids. The CDR3 DNA reads as TGCGCCAGCAGCTTGGAGGGTAGCGGGGATTTGGAGCAGTTCTTC. This encodes CASSLEGSGDLEQFF. Drawing the rest from reference TRBV5-1 and TRBJ2-1, the complete variable domain is KAGVTQTPRYLIKTRGQQVTLSCSPISGHRSVSWYQQTPGQGLQFLFEYFSETQRNKGNFPGRFSGRQFSNSRSEMNVSTLELGDSALYLCASSLEGSGDLEQFFGPGTRLTVL.

The chain couples TRBV15 to TRBJ2-3, with TRBD2 matching over 7 bases. V shed 0 bases, J shed 6 bases, and the junction held 6 bases outside the gene matches. The germline V gene has CDR1 LNHNV and CDR2 YYDKDF (reference sequence). This CDR3 spans 15 amino acids. The CDR3 spells CATSRDGRVTDTQYF. Written as DNA, the CDR3 is TGTGCCACCAGCAGAGATGGGAGGGTTACCGATACGCAGTATTTT.

This chain uses TRBV11-2 with TRBJ1-5, with D maybe TRBD1 (6 bases). Trimming removed 1 base from V and 5 bases from J, with 15 bases in between. From germline, CDR1 is SGHAT and CDR2 FQNNGV. The CDR3 has 16 amino acids. The CDR3 reads CASSLGGQGFDQPQHF. DNA for the CDR3: TGTGCCAGCAGCTTAGGGGGGCAGGGGTTTGATCAGCCCCAGCATTTT.

Comment on this clone: Other DNA sequences in this sample translate to the same CDR3. The V call is TRBV5-1, the J call TRBJ2-1; D may correspond to TRBD1 or TRBD2 (6 bases each). The V gene's germline CDR1 is SGHRS and CDR2 YFSETQ. V was pared by 1 base and J by 0 bases, with 11 bases between. The CDR3 covers 16 residues. CDR3 sequence reads: CASSLNRGRSYNEQFF. CDR3 in DNA: TGCGCCAGCAGCTTGAATCGGGGGCGCTCCTACAATGAGCAGTTCTTC.

The V call is TRBV19, the J call TRBJ2-2, with D unresolved. Germline CDR1 is LNHDA and CDR2 is SQIVND (reference sequence). The CDR3 spans 14 residues. Trimming took 0 bases from V and 1 from J, leaving 3 bases between them. The CDR3 DNA reads TGTGCCAGTAGTATAGAAGAGAACACCGGGGAGCTGTTTTTT. Its translation: CASSIEENTGELFF.

The chain is built from TRBV5-6 and TRBJ1-1; TRBD1 agrees at 9 bases. V was pared by 2 bases and J by 0 bases, with 5 bases of the junction left unmatched. Germline V gene lookup returns CDR1 SGHDT and CDR2 YYEEEE. The CDR3 extends over 16 amino acids. The CDR3 sequence is CASSFRTGAMNTEAFF. For the CDR3, the DNA is TGTGCCAGCAGCTTTAGGACAGGGGCCATGAACACTGAAGCTTTCTTT.

The chain joins TRBV9 to TRBJ2-7, with TRBD2 matching over 7 bases. This CDR3 comprises 17 residues. The V gene end was trimmed by 5 bases and the J gene end by 0 bases; junction bases not matched to a gene: 14. CDR1 SGDLS and CDR2 YYNGEE come from the germline V gene. The CDR3 DNA reads as TGTGCCAGCAGTCCTCGGGGGGAGGGAAGGGGCTCCTACGAGCAGTACTTC. Protein sequence: CASSPRGEGRGSYEQYF.

In regard to this clone: The same CDR3 arises from other DNA sequences in this sample as well. The chain uses TRBV11-2 and TRBJ2-7; TRBD1 matches 8 bases. The CDR3 is made up of 14 amino acids. Germline CDR1 reads SGHAT; CDR2 reads FQNNGV. Unmatched junction bases numbered 6, after V lost 5 bases and J lost 3 bases. The CDR3 protein is CASSPRQGNYEQYF. Here the CDR3 DNA reads TGTGCCAGCAGCCCTCGACAGGGGAACTACGAGCAGTACTTC.

Details on this clone: Other DNA sequences in the sample encode the same CDR3. This rearrangement joins TRBV28 to TRBJ2-7, with D tentatively TRBD1 (5 bases). CDR3 length: 13 amino acids. Trimming stripped 3 bases from V and 4 bases from J, with 10 bases between. Germline values: CDR1 MDHEN, CDR2 SYDVKM. DNA for the CDR3: TGTGCCAGCAGTTTGGCAGGGCCTTACGAGCAGTACTTC. The encoded protein is CASSLAGPYEQYF.